These 25 T cell receptor beta chains came from one sample sequenced in a study of T cells in Graves' hyperthyroidism and ophthalmopathy. TCR beta CDR3 regions were amplified from RNA transcripts. The primer set for the first-round RT-PCR of the TCR CDR3 was HTBI. TCRdb ran MiXCR on the multiplex PCR reads and lists one entry per CDR3 protein. The sample lists about 840,000 distinct CDR3 sequences, 35% to 45% seen once, with 8.9% in the top ten. The sequencing input was blood. The source of these receptors is a man younger than 35 with Graves' hyperthyroidism.

Concerning this clonotype itself: This is likely a read error, given that the CDR3 carries no conserved phenylalanine or tryptophan at its end. The chain couples TRBV28 to TRBJ1-1; D perhaps matches TRBD1 (5 bases). Germline CDR1 reads MDHEN; CDR2 reads SYDVKM. The CDR3 runs to 13 residues. Trimming took off 6 bases at V and 4 bases at J, with 12 bases between the two ends. CDR3 DNA: TGTGCCAGCAGCGTGTGGGGACGCACTGAAGCTTTCTCT. Translating gives CASSVWGRTEAFS.

CDR3 protein: CASSISGQNTEAFF. CDR3 nucleotides: TGTGCCAGTAGTATTTCGGGACAGAACACTGAAGCTTTCTTT. This rearrangement joins TRBV19 to TRBJ1-1; tentative D call: TRBD1 (6 bases). V was pared by 3 bases and J by 1 base, with 9 bases between. Germline V gene lookup returns CDR1 LNHDA and CDR2 SQIVND (reference sequence). The CDR3 has 14 amino acids.

This clonotype was recorded a few times. This chain links TRBV15 with TRBJ2-5; 14 bases agree with TRBD2. Germline V lookup: CDR1 LNHNV, CDR2 YYDKDF (reference sequence). J gave up 4 bases and V 0 bases, and 19 bases lay outside the gene matches. CDR3 length: 22 residues. Here the CDR3 reads CATSREPPSGLAGATGVETQYF. The CDR3 coding sequence is TGTGCCACCAGCAGAGAGCCCCCATCGGGACTAGCGGGGGCCACGGGGGTAGAGACCCAGTACTTC.

On this clonotype: One junction end disagrees with the germline gene, perhaps due to a read error. V gene TRBV7-9 combines with J gene TRBJ1-4; D gene uncertain. CDR1 is SEHNR and CDR2 is FQNEAQ in the germline V gene (reference sequence). The CDR3 has 14 residues. DNA for the CDR3: TGCGCCAGCAGCCAGGATGGGTACAATGAAAAACTGTTTTTT. It yields the protein CASSQDGYNEKLFF.

This clonotype was detected only a few times. The chain combines TRBV12-3 or TRBV12-4 with TRBJ1-4, with D tentatively TRBD1 (5 bases). The CDR3 spans 12 residues. The ends were cut back, 7 bases at V and 7 bases at J, with 10 bases in the middle. The CDR3 reads CASTGWGEKLFF. In DNA, the CDR3 is TGTGCCAGCACAGGGTGGGGTGAAAAACTGTTTTTT.

This clonotype showed up just a few times. The rearrangement joins TRBV12-3 or TRBV12-4 to TRBJ2-7; 8 nucleotides align to TRBD1. This CDR3 has 17 residues. V gave up 4 bases and J gave up 0 bases; unmatched junction bases: 11. Here the CDR3 reads CASSSQGAVLSSYEQYF. The CDR3 bases are TGTGCCAGCAGTTCCCAGGGGGCAGTTCTGAGCTCCTACGAGCAGTACTTC.

The chain joins TRBV6-6 to TRBJ1-5; D might be TRBD1 (6 bases). V dropped 11 bases and J dropped 2 bases, with 22 bases sitting between them. The CDR3 is 16 residues long. Germline assignment: CDR1 MNHNY and CDR2 SVGAGI (reference sequence). The CDR3: CAGSSGQGLGNQPQHF. In DNA, the CDR3 is TGTGCCGGCTCGAGCGGCCAGGGGTTGGGCAATCAGCCCCAGCATTTT.

This clonotype was found many times. The CDR3 DNA sequence: TGTGCCAGCAGCCCCTCCGATCTCGCGAAAGGACCCCTCCACTTT. As protein: CASSPSDLAKGPLHF. V and J are TRBV7-9 and TRBJ1-6; D unclear. The CDR3 runs to 15 residues. Between the trimmed V and J ends, which lost 5 bases and 12 bases, there was a span of 20 bases. The germline gives CDR1 SEHNR, CDR2 FQNEAQ (reference sequence).

This clonotype was counted a single time. The chain employs TRBV7-9 and TRBJ2-2; TRBD1 is a possible D gene (5 bases). The CDR3 has 16 residues. Trimming took off 0 bases at V and 4 bases at J, with 12 bases between the two ends. Germline-derived CDR1 and CDR2 are SEHNR and FQNEAQ (reference sequence). The CDR3 DNA reads as TGTGCCAGCAGCTTAGCTCCAGGGTGGGCCACCGGGGAGCTGTTTTTT. Translated, it gives CASSLAPGWATGELFF.

The chain carries TRBV20-1 and TRBJ2-7, with D perhaps matching TRBD1 (5 bases). Between the trimmed V and J ends, which lost 6 bases and 3 bases, there was a span of 15 bases. CDR3 size: 13 residues. Germline V gives CDR1 DFQATT, CDR2 SNEGSKA (reference sequence). The DNA of the CDR3 is TGCAGTGCCAGCAGCCTCAGGGACTACGAGCAGTACTTC. This translates into CSASSLRDYEQYF.

On this clonotype itself: It is likely a read error, because the conserved phenylalanine at the end of the CDR3 is missing. The DNA is omitted, as the CDR3 cannot be located on it reliably, and the CDR3 follows TCRdb's listing. The chain is built from TRBV15 and TRBJ1-6; the table's D call TRBD1 went unverified against the DNA. The CDR3 extends over 8 residues, inclusive of both ends. Germline CDR1 is LNHNV and CDR2 is YYDKDF (reference sequence). The CDR3 is CATSRAPL.

This clonotype showed up many times. V gene TRBV10-3 combines with J gene TRBJ2-7; TRBD1 is a possible D gene (6 bases). This CDR3 comprises 14 residues. Trimming removed 10 bases from V and 2 bases from J, with 18 bases in between. Germline V gene data show CDR1 as ENHRY and CDR2 as SYGVKD. CDR3 bases: TGTGCCACCGATAGGGGACAAGGACCCTACGAGCAGTACTTC. This encodes CATDRGQGPYEQYF.

The V and J genes are TRBV12-3 or TRBV12-4 and TRBJ1-1; no firm D call. V was pared by 3 bases and J by 2 bases, with 16 bases between. CDR3 length: 16 amino acids. In DNA, the CDR3 is TGTGCCAGCAGTTTTAGGGCACAGCAGCTAAACACTGAAGCTTTCTTT. It encodes CASSFRAQQLNTEAFF.

The chain combines TRBV29-1 with TRBJ2-2; D tentatively fits TRBD1 or TRBD2 (5 bases each). The V and J ends lost 8 bases and 0 bases respectively, with 19 bases between them. The CDR3 extends over 16 amino acids. The V gene's germline CDR1 is SQVTM and CDR2 ANQGSEA. CDR3 loop: CSREVGRVANTGELFF. Written as DNA, the CDR3 is TGCAGCCGAGAGGTGGGGCGGGTCGCGAACACCGGGGAGCTGTTTTTT.

This clonotype has ten or more counts. The V gene is TRBV20-1, the J gene TRBJ1-1; maybe TRBD1 (5 bases). CDR1 is DFQATT and CDR2 is SNEGSKA in the germline V gene (reference sequence). The CDR3 spans 13 residues. V lost 0 bases and J lost 1, with 6 bases in between. The CDR3 region has the DNA TGCAGTGCTAGAGATCAGGGGAACACTGAAGCTTTCTTT. As protein: CSARDQGNTEAFF.

The V and J genes are TRBV2 and TRBJ1-1, with a tentative D call TRBD1 (5 bases). The V gene lost 5 bases and the J gene lost 4 bases, with 17 bases spanning the gap. Germline values: CDR1 SNHLY, CDR2 FYNNEI. This CDR3 is 15 amino acids long. The CDR3 bases are TGTGCCAGCAGTTCCTCTACAGGAGGGGTCACTGAAGCTTTCTTT. This translates into CASSSSTGGVTEAFF.

This clonotype was seen ten or more times. The chain is built from TRBV15 and TRBJ1-3; D remains ambiguous. CDR3 length equals 19 residues. Trimming cost V 0 bases and J 2 bases, with 20 bases left between them. Germline CDR1 reads LNHNV; CDR2 reads YYDKDF (reference sequence). The CDR3 sequence is CATSRDLETSLQAGNTIYF. CDR3 coding DNA: TGTGCCACCAGCAGAGATCTCGAAACGTCCCTGCAGGCTGGAAACACCATATATTTT. Using reference TRBV15 and TRBJ1-3 for the parts outside the CDR3, the full variable domain is DAMVIQNPRYQVTQFGKPVTLSCSQTLNHNVMYWYQQKSSQAPKLLFHYYDKDFNNEADTPDNFQSRRPNTSFCFLDIRSPGLGDTAMYLCATSRDLETSLQAGNTIYFGEGSWLTVV.

The chain joins TRBV20-1 to TRBJ2-7; D call uncertain. This CDR3 spans 14 amino acids. Per the germline V gene, CDR1 is DFQATT and CDR2 is SNEGSKA (reference sequence). With 3 bases removed from V and 3 bases from J, the gap between germline ends came to 15 bases. CDR3 sequence reads: CSASTFAPYYEQYF. As DNA, the CDR3 is TGCAGTGCTAGCACGTTTGCGCCTTACTACGAGCAGTACTTC.

The chain combines TRBV6-6 with TRBJ2-7; the D gene could be TRBD1 or TRBD2 (7 bases each). The CDR3 consists of 15 residues. The V end lost 5 bases, the J end lost 4 bases, and 18 bases lay between the germline ends. Per germline, CDR1 MNHNY and CDR2 SVGAGI (reference sequence). DNA for the CDR3: TGTGCCAGCAGTGAAAGCCAGGGGGGGGTTTACGAGCAGTACTTC. This sequence encodes CASSESQGGVYEQYF.

This clonotype is a singleton in its sample. This sequence joins TRBV29-1 and TRBJ1-1, with unresolved D. Per the germline V gene, CDR1 is SQVTM and CDR2 is ANQGSEA. Trimming cost V 8 bases and J 4 bases, with 14 bases left between them. This CDR3 is 12 amino acids long. The CDR3 protein is CSLELGGTEAFF. DNA for the CDR3: TGCAGCTTAGAATTGGGAGGCACTGAAGCTTTCTTT.

This clonotype was picked up many times. This sequence joins TRBV19 and TRBJ1-1, with TRBD1 identical over 8 bases. The V segment lost 3 bases and the J segment 7 bases; nucleotides outside the gene matches: 7. Germline V gene sequence: CDR1 LNHDA, CDR2 SQIVND (reference sequence). This CDR3 is built from 14 residues. CDR3 sequence (DNA): TGTGCCAGTAGTATTGGACAGGGCACCTATGAAGCTTTCTTT. This translates into CASSIGQGTYEAFF.

This clonotype was seen ten or more times. The chain recombines TRBV2 with TRBJ1-1, with D unclear. The CDR3 has 12 amino acids. V lost 3 bases and J 1 base, leaving 3 bases between the germline ends. CDR1 is SNHLY, CDR2 FYNNEI, per germline. The CDR3 DNA follows: TGTGCCAGCAGTGACAAGAACACTGAAGCTTTCTTT. Its translation is CASSDKNTEAFF.

V is TRBV20-1 and J is TRBJ1-2; TRBD1 matches at 9 bases. With V trimmed by 0 bases and J by 6 bases, 2 bases remained unmatched. This CDR3 has 13 residues. In germline, CDR1 is DFQATT, CDR2 SNEGSKA (reference sequence). The CDR3 coding sequence is TGCAGTGCTAGAGATCGGGACAGGGATGGCTACACCTTC. Translated, it gives CSARDRDRDGYTF.

Ten or more counts support this clonotype. The chain combines TRBV24-1 with TRBJ1-5; 8 bases map to TRBD1. The CDR3 has 15 amino acids. V lost 3 bases to trimming and J lost 2 bases; unmatched junction nucleotides: 2. Germline assignment: CDR1 KGHDR and CDR2 SFDVKD. The CDR3 here is CATSDTGQGNQPQHF. In DNA, the CDR3 is TGTGCCACCAGTGATACGGGACAGGGCAATCAGCCCCAGCATTTT.

As concerns this clonotype: A much larger clone lies one base from this, so it may be a read error. V is TRBV20-1 and J is TRBJ1-2; possible D gene TRBD1, 5 bases. Germline V CDR1 and CDR2: DFQATT, SNEGSKA (reference sequence). This CDR3 spans 13 amino acids. The CDR3 nucleotides are TGCAGTGCTAGAGATTCGTGGGGCTATGACTACACCTTC. Its translation: CSARDSWGYDYTF.